A selection of T cell receptor beta chains follows, all from one sample in a study of shared clonotypes between healthy human individuals. The protocol was immunoSEQ multiplex PCR, while the TCRdb copy is restricted to in-frame clones and leaves out a portion. The data contain 2 million to 2.5 million clones, 85% to 95% of them singletons. What was sequenced was naive CD4+ T cells from PBMCs. These receptors were taken from a man between 18 and 29 years old in good health. Some clones in this sample may be carry-over from other donors' samples. The CDR3 runs from the conserved cysteine through the conserved F or W. A D gene is named only where the DNA matches it firmly. Where a row states a size, it is once, few, many or the class of an expanded clone; other rows omit it.

d_call,j_call,cdr3_length,clone_size,v_call,cdr3_aa,cdr3_nt
-,TRBJ1-1,12,few,TRBV7-9,CASSLAGTEAFF,TGTGCCAGCAGCTTGGCAGGGACTGAAGCTTTCTTT
-,TRBJ2-7,15,-,TRBV7-8,CASSLRALRSYEQYF,TGTGCCAGCAGCTTACGGGCGCTACGCTCCTACGAGCAGTACTTC
-,TRBJ2-7,13,-,TRBV28,CASSLAGTYEQYF,TGTGCCAGCAGTTTAGCAGGGACCTACGAGCAGTACTTC
-,TRBJ2-7,13,-,TRBV21-1,CASSDRSSYEQYF,TGTGCCAGCAGCGACAGGAGCTCCTACGAGCAGTACTTC
-,TRBJ1-1,13,-,TRBV6-5,CASSYGQNTEAFF,TGTGCCAGCAGTTACGGCCAAAACACTGAAGCTTTCTTT
-,TRBJ2-1,14,-,TRBV5-6,CASSLGYSNNEQFF,TGTGCCAGCAGCTTGGGGTACTCGAACAATGAGCAGTTCTTC
-,TRBJ1-2,15,-,TRBV7-2,CASSLRTGRNYGYTF,TGTGCCAGCAGCCTCCGGACCGGTCGAAACTATGGCTACACCTTC
TRBD1,TRBJ2-5,15,-,TRBV5-4,CASSSSTGDQETQYF,TGTGCCAGCAGCTCATCGACAGGGGACCAAGAGACCCAGTACTTC
-,TRBJ1-5,12,-,TRBV7-2,CASSGQNQPQHF,TGTGCCAGCAGCGGACAGAATCAGCCCCAGCATTTT
TRBD1,TRBJ1-2,14,once,TRBV5-1,CASSRGTGAYGYTF,TGCGCCAGCAGCCGGGGGACAGGGGCCTATGGCTACACCTTC
-,TRBJ1-1,13,-,TRBV5-1,CASSRQVNTEAFF,TGCGCCAGCAGCCGCCAGGTGAACACTGAAGCTTTCTTT
TRBD2,TRBJ2-5,15,-,TRBV19,CASSPQRGLGETQYF,TGTGCCAGTAGTCCACAGCGGGGGCTGGGGGAGACCCAGTACTTC
-,TRBJ1-1,14,-,TRBV7-8,CASSSQGLGTEAFF,TGTGCCAGCAGCTCGCAGGGGCTGGGCACTGAAGCTTTCTTT
TRBD1,TRBJ1-1,14,-,TRBV10-3,CAINQQGAHTEAFF,TGTGCCATCAACCAACAGGGGGCGCACACTGAAGCTTTCTTT
TRBD2,TRBJ2-1,16,-,TRBV5-4,CASSSSGGSSYNEQFF,TGTGCCAGCAGCTCTAGCGGGGGGAGCTCCTACAATGAGCAGTTCTTC
-,TRBJ1-1,11,-,TRBV7-9,CASSPDTEAFF,TGTGCCAGCAGCCCAGACACTGAAGCTTTCTTT
-,TRBJ1-1,15,-,TRBV19,CASSILARVVTEAFF,-
TRBD2,TRBJ2-7,17,-,TRBV4-1,CASSQDRASGISYEQYF,TGCGCCAGCAGCCAAGATCGGGCTAGCGGCATCTCCTACGAGCAGTACTTC
TRBD1,TRBJ1-3,18,-,TRBV28,CASILGRGQGQSGNTIYF,TGTGCCAGCATTCTAGGGAGGGGACAGGGTCAATCTGGAAACACCATATATTTT
-,TRBJ2-1,16,-,TRBV19,CASSIGRAGPYNEQFF,TGTGCCAGTAGTATTGGAAGGGCCGGTCCCTACAATGAGCAGTTCTTC
TRBD1,TRBJ1-1,16,-,TRBV28,CASSLLGGQGKSEAFF,TGTGCCAGCAGTTTACTCGGGGGACAGGGGAAGTCTGAAGCTTTCTTT
-,TRBJ1-1,15,-,TRBV6-1,CASSEERRGNTEAFF,TGTGCCAGCAGTGAAGAAAGGAGGGGGAACACTGAAGCTTTCTTT
-,TRBJ2-1,18,-,TRBV11-2,CASSRIGRVVTPYNEQFF,TGTGCCAGCAGCCGGATCGGCCGAGTAGTTACACCCTACAATGAGCAGTTCTTC
TRBD1,TRBJ1-3,16,few,TRBV19,CASSDPGQVTGNTIYF,TGTGCCAGTAGTGATCCGGGACAGGTGACTGGAAACACCATATATTTT
-,TRBJ2-1,16,-,TRBV27,CASSQDLLRNYNEQFF,TGTGCCAGCAGTCAAGACTTACTCCGTAACTACAATGAGCAGTTCTTC
-,TRBJ1-2,13,-,TRBV7-9,CASSLFVGDGYTF,TGTGCCAGCAGCTTATTTGTGGGGGATGGCTACACCTTC
TRBD1,TRBJ1-5,19,-,TRBV28,CASSLTLGTGWDSYQPQHF,TGTGCCAGCAGTTTAACTCTCGGGACAGGGTGGGATAGCTATCAGCCCCAGCATTTT
-,TRBJ1-3,15,-,TRBV6-5,CASKPRTSSGNTIYF,TGTGCCAGCAAACCGCGGACGAGCTCTGGAAACACCATATATTTT
-,TRBJ1-4,14,-,TRBV5-1,CASSFFGSDEKLFF,TGCGCCAGCAGCTTCTTCGGGTCCGACGAAAAACTGTTTTTT
-,TRBJ2-1,11,-,TRBV20-1,CSARDRDEQFF,TGCAGTGCTAGAGATCGCGATGAGCAGTTCTTC
TRBD1,TRBJ1-5,17,-,TRBV7-2,CASSPGGATGEAQPQHF,TGTGCCAGCAGCCCTGGCGGGGCAACAGGGGAGGCCCAGCCCCAGCATTTT
-,TRBJ2-2,14,-,TRBV7-9,CASSLVLNTGELFF,TGTGCCAGCAGCTTAGTACTGAACACCGGGGAGCTGTTTTTT
-,TRBJ2-2,12,-,TRBV6-4,CASSDRAGELFF,TGTGCCAGCAGTGACAGGGCCGGGGAGCTGTTTTTT
-,TRBJ1-1,11,few,TRBV20-1,CSARDLAGAFF,TGCAGTGCTAGAGATCTCGCAGGAGCTTTCTTT
-,TRBJ2-7,13,-,TRBV5-4,CASSPGQRYEQYF,TGTGCCAGCAGCCCCGGACAGCGCTACGAGCAGTACTTC
-,TRBJ2-1,14,-,TRBV5-6,CASSLTPGTNEQFF,TGTGCCAGCAGCTTGACCCCAGGAACCAATGAGCAGTTCTTC
-,TRBJ2-5,12,-,TRBV29-1,CSVEKVQETQYF,TGCAGCGTTGAAAAAGTACAAGAGACCCAGTACTTC
-,TRBJ1-2,12,-,TRBV28,CASEEGSGGYTF,TGTGCCAGCGAAGAGGGGTCCGGGGGCTACACCTTC
TRBD2,TRBJ2-2,17,-,TRBV5-8,CASSLASGAQNTGELFF,TGTGCCAGCAGCTTGGCTAGCGGGGCACAGAACACCGGGGAGCTGTTTTTT
TRBD1,TRBJ1-5,15,-,TRBV19,CASLKTGDGNQPQHF,TGTGCCAGTCTAAAAACAGGGGATGGCAATCAGCCCCAGCATTTT
-,TRBJ2-7,15,-,TRBV6-5,CASSYGAVGLDEQYF,TGTGCCAGCAGTTACGGAGCCGTCGGCCTCGACGAGCAGTACTTC
-,TRBJ1-4,14,-,TRBV7-2,CASPGWRWGEKLFF,TGTGCCAGCCCGGGATGGCGGTGGGGTGAAAAACTGTTTTTT
TRBD1,TRBJ2-7,15,-,TRBV27,CASSLSGQGPYEQYF,TGTGCCAGCAGTTTATCGGGACAGGGCCCCTACGAGCAGTACTTC
TRBD2,TRBJ2-3,13,-,TRBV6-4,CASSVREADTQYF,TGTGCCAGCAGTGTTCGGGAGGCAGATACGCAGTATTTT
TRBD2,TRBJ2-1,15,-,TRBV30,CAWSPLADSYNEQFF,TGTGCCTGGAGTCCGCTAGCGGACTCCTACAATGAGCAGTTCTTC
-,TRBJ2-7,16,-,TRBV6-5,CASSYSGTFSSYEQYF,TGTGCCAGCAGTTACTCCGGGACGTTTAGCTCCTACGAGCAGTACTTC
TRBD1,TRBJ1-2,15,-,TRBV2,CASSERGAGGEGYTF,TGTGCCAGCAGTGAAAGGGGTGCAGGGGGAGAGGGCTACACCTTC
TRBD2,TRBJ2-1,15,-,TRBV6-6,CASRSGGSAGNEQFF,TGTGCCAGCAGGTCGGGCGGGAGCGCGGGTAATGAGCAGTTCTTC
-,TRBJ1-4,15,-,TRBV18,CASSPGQFTNEKLFF,TGTGCCAGCTCACCAGGACAGTTTACTAATGAAAAACTGTTTTTT
-,TRBJ1-3,16,-,TRBV4-1,CASSQQQGQAGNTIYF,TGCGCCAGCAGCCAACAACAGGGCCAAGCTGGAAACACCATATATTTT
-,TRBJ2-7,15,-,TRBV5-4,CASSPGGRASYEQYF,TGTGCCAGCAGCCCTGGAGGCAGGGCCTCCTACGAGCAGTACTTC